The 14 T cell receptor beta chains below come from one sample, sequenced in a study of early stage breast cancer tumors. This table comes from immunoSEQ multiplex PCR, and its TCRdb copy is limited to in-frame clones, with some not included. The sample holds 25,000 to 30,000 clones, around 70% seen once. The sequenced material came from blood. These TCRs come from a person in their fifties with breast cancer.

This chain connects TRBV4-3 to TRBJ2-2; 9 nucleotides align to TRBD1. V shed 2 bases and J 5 bases; nucleotides not matched to a gene: 9. CDR3 length: 17 amino acids. The V gene's germline CDR1 is LGHNA and CDR2 YSLEER. CDR3 nucleotides: TGCGCCAGCAGCCAACGACAGGGGGGGGTCAAGACCGGGGAGCTGTTTTTT. Translating it yields CASSQRQGGVKTGELFF.

V usage is TRBV11-2 and J usage is TRBJ1-1, with D maybe TRBD1 (5 bases). Germline-derived CDR1 and CDR2 are SGHAT and FQNNGV. With 5 bases removed from V and 11 bases from J, the gap between germline ends came to 15 bases. The CDR3 covers 12 residues. CDR3 amino acids: CASSQTQEGAFF. The CDR3 region has the DNA TGTGCCAGCAGCCAGACCCAGGAGGGGGCTTTCTTT.

The chain uses TRBV2 and TRBJ1-2; D unclear. The CDR3 runs to 14 residues. Trimming shortened V by 0 bases and J by 5 bases, and 10 bases separated the two germline ends. The V gene's germline CDR1 is SNHLY and CDR2 FYNNEI. Here the CDR3 DNA reads TGTGCCAGCAGTGAAGCGGGTGGGAGGTATGGCTACACCTTC. Translating gives CASSEAGGRYGYTF. Full variable domain (missing parts from reference TRBV2 and TRBJ1-2): EPEVTQTPSHQVTQMGQEVILRCVPISNHLYFYWYRQILGQKVEFLVSFYNNEISEKSEIFDDQFSVERPDGSNFTLKIRSTKLEDSAMYFCASSEAGGRYGYTFGSGTRLTVV.

This chain connects TRBV7-9 to TRBJ2-5; 11 nucleotides align to TRBD2. Trimming cost V 4 bases and J 4 bases; bases outside gene matches: 2. CDR3 length equals 14 residues. CDR1 is SEHNR and CDR2 is FQNEAQ in the germline V gene (reference sequence). CDR3 coding DNA: TGTGCCAGCAGCTCGGGGACTAGCGGAGAGACCCAGTACTTC. Its translation is CASSSGTSGETQYF.

The chain has TRBV11-2 and TRBJ1-1, with D tentatively TRBD1 (5 bases). V was trimmed by 0 bases and J by 6 bases, leaving 14 bases between them. The germline gives CDR1 SGHAT, CDR2 FQNNGV. The CDR3 spans 15 residues. CDR3: CASSLDPGGRSEAFF. CDR3 sequence (DNA): TGTGCCAGCAGCTTAGATCCCGGGGGGAGGTCTGAAGCTTTCTTT.

The rearrangement links TRBV21-1 to TRBJ1-1. TRBV21-1 is given as a pseudogene. CDR3 size: 15 residues. For the CDR3, the DNA is TGTGCCAGCACGCGAAGGAGGGGCCATCCTCTTGAAGCTTTCTTT. Its translation: CASTRRRGHPLEAFF.

The rearrangement joins TRBV29-1 to TRBJ1-2; D ambiguous. The V and J ends lost 3 bases and 2 bases respectively, with 7 bases between them. Per the germline V gene, CDR1 is SQVTM and CDR2 is ANQGSEA. This CDR3 comprises 12 residues. The CDR3 reads CSVEAENYGYTF. As DNA, the CDR3 is TGCAGCGTTGAGGCAGAGAACTATGGCTACACCTTC.

This clone has just one count. The chain couples TRBV2 to TRBJ2-5, with D possibly TRBD2 on 5 matching bases. Between the trimmed V and J ends, which lost 2 bases and 0 bases, there was a span of 7 bases. This CDR3 region has 14 residues. The germline V gene has CDR1 SNHLY and CDR2 FYNNEI. The CDR3 DNA sequence: TGTGCCAGCAGTGAAAGGAGGAACCAAGAGACCCAGTACTTC. This sequence encodes CASSERRNQETQYF.

The chain couples TRBV27 to TRBJ2-5, with 12 bases lining up with TRBD1. Per germline, CDR1 MNHEY and CDR2 SMNVEV (reference sequence). This CDR3 has 18 residues. Trimming cost V 7 bases and J 2 bases; bases outside gene matches: 14. The CDR3 DNA follows: TGTGCCAGCACCCAGGGACAGGGGGCGCGGGGACCTCAAGAGACCCAGTACTTC. Its translation is CASTQGQGARGPQETQYF.

The V gene is TRBV6-1, the J gene TRBJ2-3, with TRBD1 matching 7 bases. Germline values: CDR1 MNHNS, CDR2 SASEGT. J gave up 1 base and V 5 bases, and 3 bases lay outside the gene matches. The CDR3 has 14 amino acids. CDR3: CASSTDRGTDTQYF. CDR3 in DNA: TGTGCCAGCAGTACCGACAGGGGCACAGATACGCAGTATTTT.

This clone was observed a handful of times. CDR3 in DNA: TGTGCCAGCAGCTTAGGGGGCGGCAATCAGCCCCAGCATTTT. This gives the protein CASSLGGGNQPQHF. The chain links TRBV7-8 to TRBJ1-5, with D tentatively TRBD1 (5 bases). Trimming took 1 base from V and 2 from J, leaving 6 bases between them. This CDR3 has 14 amino acids. Germline CDR1 and CDR2: SGHVS and FQNEAQ.

The chain links TRBV5-5 to TRBJ2-1; D unclear. There are 12 residues in the CDR3. CDR1 and CDR2 from the germline V gene are SGHKS and YYEKEE (reference sequence). V was clipped by 0 bases and J by 5 bases, with 3 bases between them. Written as DNA, the CDR3 is TGTGCCAGCAGCTTGGGGGACAATGAGCAGTTCTTC. Its translation is CASSLGDNEQFF.

The rearrangement joins TRBV5-1 to TRBJ2-3; TRBD2 is a possible D gene (5 bases). The V gene lost 1 base and the J gene lost 2 bases, with 8 bases spanning the gap. CDR3 length equals 14 residues. Germline CDR1 SGHRS, CDR2 YFSETQ. The CDR3 DNA follows: TGCGCCAGCAGCTTGAGCGGCTACACAGATACGCAGTATTTT. Protein product: CASSLSGYTDTQYF.

This chain connects TRBV7-9 to TRBJ2-7; D ambiguous. CDR3 length: 11 amino acids. V lost 5 bases to trimming and J lost 3 bases, with 5 bases between them. Germline V gene lookup returns CDR1 SEHNR and CDR2 FQNEAQ (reference sequence). This CDR3 reads CASSPLYEQYF. The CDR3 DNA reads as TGTGCCAGCAGCCCCCTCTACGAGCAGTACTTC.